A selection of T cell receptor beta chains follows, all from one sample in a study of early T cells in non-severe SARS-CoV-2 infection. In TCRdb, the 5' RACE reads were re-called with MiXCR into one record per CDR3 protein. Of approximately 48,000 distinct CDR3 sequences in the sample, under 7% were seen once. The sequences come from whole blood, collected at baseline. These receptors came from an adult who was a healthcare worker with PCR-confirmed SARS-CoV-2 infection or an uninfected control (not recorded which). Both conserved end residues are part of each CDR3. A D gene is named only where the DNA matches it firmly. Size is stated for part of the rows, as once, few or many counts, or as a class when the clone is expanded.

v_call: TRBV12-3/TRBV12-4
cdr3_length: 15
d_call: .
j_call: TRBJ2-1
clone_size: many
cdr3_aa: CASSFLGGGYNEQFF
cdr3_nt: TGTGCCAGCAGTTTCCTTGGGGGTGGCTACAATGAGCAGTTCTTC

v_call: TRBV20-1
cdr3_length: 13
d_call: TRBD1
j_call: TRBJ1-6
clone_size: many
cdr3_aa: CSARQGGASPLHF
cdr3_nt: TGCAGTGCGAGACAGGGAGGGGCCTCACCCCTCCACTTT

v_call: TRBV7-2
cdr3_length: 15
d_call: TRBD1
j_call: TRBJ1-2
clone_size: many
cdr3_aa: CASSPPTGGDYGYTF
cdr3_nt: TGTGCCAGCAGCCCACCGACAGGGGGCGACTATGGCTACACCTTC

v_call: TRBV7-2
cdr3_length: 15
d_call: TRBD1
j_call: TRBJ2-5
clone_size: many
cdr3_aa: CASSFSDRAAKTQYF
cdr3_nt: TGTGCCAGCAGCTTTTCAGACAGGGCTGCGAAGACCCAGTACTTC

v_call: TRBV20-1
cdr3_length: 14
d_call: .
j_call: TRBJ2-3
clone_size: few
cdr3_aa: CSARDWLATDTQYF
cdr3_nt: TGCAGTGCTAGAGATTGGCTAGCCACAGATACGCAGTATTTT

v_call: TRBV3-1
cdr3_length: 16
d_call: TRBD2
j_call: TRBJ2-2
clone_size: few
cdr3_aa: CASSREGSGVTGELFF
cdr3_nt: TGTGCCAGCAGCCGAGAGGGTAGCGGGGTTACCGGGGAGCTGTTTTTT

v_call: TRBV6-5
cdr3_length: 14
d_call: .
j_call: TRBJ2-5
clone_size: many
cdr3_aa: CASSQSPGTKSQYF
cdr3_nt: TGTGCCAGCAGCCAATCCCCCGGGACGAAGTCCCAGTACTTC

v_call: TRBV2
cdr3_length: 15
d_call: .
j_call: TRBJ2-2
clone_size: .
cdr3_aa: CASSESTGNTGELFF
cdr3_nt: TGTGCCAGCAGTGAGTCCACCGGGAACACCGGGGAGCTGTTTTTT

v_call: TRBV7-9
cdr3_length: 16
d_call: .
j_call: TRBJ2-7
clone_size: .
cdr3_aa: CASSSTANPVLNEQYF
cdr3_nt: TGTGCCAGCAGCTCTACCGCTAACCCGGTGCTCAACGAGCAGTACTTC

v_call: TRBV6-1
cdr3_length: 13
d_call: .
j_call: TRBJ1-1
clone_size: .
cdr3_aa: CASSRRGQAEAFF
cdr3_nt: TGTGCCAGCAGCCGCAGGGGACAAGCTGAAGCTTTCTTT

v_call: TRBV7-3
cdr3_length: 12
d_call: .
j_call: TRBJ2-7
clone_size: .
cdr3_aa: CASSSHSGEQYF
cdr3_nt: TGTGCCAGCAGCTCGCATTCCGGCGAGCAGTACTTC

v_call: TRBV24-1
cdr3_length: 14
d_call: TRBD1
j_call: TRBJ1-4
clone_size: many
cdr3_aa: CATSETGGGEKLFF
cdr3_nt: TGTGCCACCAGTGAGACAGGGGGTGGTGAAAAACTGTTTTTT

v_call: TRBV5-1
cdr3_length: 14
d_call: .
j_call: TRBJ2-3
clone_size: many
cdr3_aa: CASSPRASTDTQYF
cdr3_nt: TGCGCCAGCAGCCCACGTGCTAGCACAGATACGCAGTATTTT

v_call: TRBV12-3/TRBV12-4
cdr3_length: 14
d_call: TRBD2
j_call: TRBJ2-3
clone_size: .
cdr3_aa: CASTDSGVTDTQYF
cdr3_nt: TGTGCCAGCACCGATAGCGGGGTCACAGATACGCAGTATTTT

v_call: TRBV18
cdr3_length: 14
d_call: .
j_call: TRBJ1-5
clone_size: many
cdr3_aa: CASSKQYSNQPQHF
cdr3_nt: TGTGCCAGCTCAAAACAGTATAGCAATCAGCCCCAGCATTTT

v_call: TRBV11-3
cdr3_length: 13
d_call: .
j_call: TRBJ1-2
clone_size: many
cdr3_aa: CASRATENYGYTF
cdr3_nt: TGTGCCAGCAGAGCGACGGAGAACTATGGCTACACCTTC

v_call: TRBV7-9
cdr3_length: 15
d_call: .
j_call: TRBJ2-7
clone_size: many
cdr3_aa: CASRLGGDLSYEQYF
cdr3_nt: TGTGCCAGCAGGTTAGGGGGGGATTTATCCTACGAGCAGTACTTC

v_call: TRBV18
cdr3_length: 15
d_call: .
j_call: TRBJ1-1
clone_size: few
cdr3_aa: CASSPGKIMNTEAFF
cdr3_nt: TGTGCCAGCTCACCTGGCAAGATCATGAACACTGAAGCTTTCTTT

v_call: TRBV6-2/TRBV6-3
cdr3_length: 13
d_call: .
j_call: TRBJ1-1
clone_size: .
cdr3_aa: CASSYGHLTEAFF
cdr3_nt: TGTGCCAGCAGTTACGGCCACCTCACTGAAGCTTTCTTT

v_call: TRBV6-1
cdr3_length: 17
d_call: TRBD2
j_call: TRBJ2-1
clone_size: .
cdr3_aa: CASSEVRTSGGLGALSF
cdr3_nt: TGTGCCAGCAGTGAAGTGAGGACTAGCGGGGGCTTGGGTGCGTTGAGCTTC

v_call: TRBV20-1
cdr3_length: 12
d_call: .
j_call: TRBJ2-5
clone_size: many
cdr3_aa: CSASRDGWTQYF
cdr3_nt: TGCAGTGCTAGCCGAGACGGGTGGACCCAGTACTTC

v_call: TRBV18
cdr3_length: 16
d_call: TRBD1
j_call: TRBJ2-4
clone_size: many
cdr3_aa: CASSPGQGIAKNIQYF
cdr3_nt: TGTGCCAGCTCGCCGGGACAGGGAATAGCCAAAAACATTCAGTACTTC

v_call: TRBV2
cdr3_length: 14
d_call: .
j_call: TRBJ1-2
clone_size: .
cdr3_aa: CASSGQALGYGYTF
cdr3_nt: TGTGCCAGCAGTGGACAGGCCCTAGGCTATGGCTACACCTTC

v_call: TRBV6-5
cdr3_length: 14
d_call: .
j_call: TRBJ1-6
clone_size: many
cdr3_aa: CASSLGRGDSPLHF
cdr3_nt: TGTGCCAGCAGTTTAGGCAGGGGAGATTCACCCCTCCACTTT

v_call: TRBV3-1
cdr3_length: 14
d_call: TRBD1
j_call: TRBJ1-1
clone_size: few
cdr3_aa: CASSLQGAGAEAFF
cdr3_nt: TGTGCCAGCAGCCTACAGGGGGCGGGCGCTGAAGCTTTCTTT

v_call: TRBV11-3
cdr3_length: 15
d_call: .
j_call: TRBJ2-7
clone_size: many
cdr3_aa: CASSLGRSVLYEQYF
cdr3_nt: TGTGCCAGCAGCTTAGGCAGGTCAGTCCTCTACGAGCAGTACTTC

v_call: TRBV4-2
cdr3_length: 15
d_call: .
j_call: TRBJ2-7
clone_size: many
cdr3_aa: CASSHLKTGTYEQYF
cdr3_nt: TGTGCCAGCAGCCACCTTAAGACAGGAACCTACGAGCAGTACTTC

v_call: TRBV18
cdr3_length: 19
d_call: TRBD1
j_call: TRBJ1-4
clone_size: few
cdr3_aa: CASSPRPGTDLATNEKLFF
cdr3_nt: TGTGCCAGCTCACCACGTCCCGGGACAGATCTGGCAACTAATGAAAAACTGTTTTTT

v_call: TRBV7-9
cdr3_length: 20
d_call: TRBD1
j_call: TRBJ2-5
clone_size: few
cdr3_aa: CASSLVGQKPRAPGQETQYF
cdr3_nt: TGTGCCAGCAGCTTAGTGGGACAGAAGCCGAGGGCTCCCGGACAAGAGACCCAGTACTTC

v_call: TRBV7-3
cdr3_length: 13
d_call: .
j_call: TRBJ1-5
clone_size: .
cdr3_aa: CASSLSPGQPQHF
cdr3_nt: TGTGCCAGCAGCTTAAGCCCGGGCCAGCCCCAGCATTTT

v_call: TRBV3-1
cdr3_length: 13
d_call: .
j_call: TRBJ2-5
clone_size: .
cdr3_aa: CASSQERGATQYF
cdr3_nt: TGTGCCAGCAGCCAAGAGAGAGGTGCGACCCAGTACTTC

v_call: TRBV20-1
cdr3_length: 16
d_call: TRBD1
j_call: TRBJ1-6
clone_size: few
cdr3_aa: CSIYITQGVRNSPLHF
cdr3_nt: TGCAGTATTTACATAACTCAGGGGGTTAGAAATTCACCCCTCCACTTT

v_call: TRBV5-1
cdr3_length: 13
d_call: .
j_call: TRBJ1-2
clone_size: many
cdr3_aa: CASSLKGNYGYTF
cdr3_nt: TGCGCCAGCAGCTTGAAGGGAAACTATGGCTACACCTTC

v_call: TRBV11-1
cdr3_length: 14
d_call: TRBD2
j_call: TRBJ2-1
clone_size: many
cdr3_aa: CASRSGGAYNEQFF
cdr3_nt: TGTGCCAGCAGGAGCGGGGGGGCCTACAATGAGCAGTTCTTC

v_call: TRBV12-3/TRBV12-4
cdr3_length: 12
d_call: .
j_call: TRBJ2-7
clone_size: many
cdr3_aa: CASSFRAYEQYF
cdr3_nt: TGTGCCAGCAGTTTCAGGGCATACGAGCAGTACTTC

v_call: TRBV2
cdr3_length: 13
d_call: .
j_call: TRBJ1-5
clone_size: many
cdr3_aa: CASSPDLGQPQHF
cdr3_nt: TGTGCCAGCAGTCCGGACCTGGGGCAGCCCCAGCATTTT

v_call: TRBV6-1
cdr3_length: 11
d_call: .
j_call: TRBJ1-2
clone_size: many
cdr3_aa: CASSESYGYTF
cdr3_nt: TGTGCCAGCAGTGAGAGCTATGGCTACACCTTC

v_call: TRBV6-5
cdr3_length: 14
d_call: .
j_call: TRBJ2-3
clone_size: many
cdr3_aa: CASGETWGSDTQYF
cdr3_nt: TGTGCCAGCGGCGAGACATGGGGATCAGATACGCAGTATTTT

v_call: TRBV7-2
cdr3_length: 15
d_call: .
j_call: TRBJ2-7
clone_size: few
cdr3_aa: CASSATGTRTYEQYF
cdr3_nt: TGTGCCAGCAGCGCTACCGGGACCCGAACCTACGAGCAGTACTTC

v_call: TRBV7-6
cdr3_length: 15
d_call: .
j_call: TRBJ2-6
clone_size: many
cdr3_aa: CASSFRVNGANVLTF
cdr3_nt: TGTGCCAGCAGCTTCAGGGTCAATGGGGCCAACGTCCTGACTTTC

v_call: TRBV6-2/TRBV6-3
cdr3_length: 14
d_call: TRBD1
j_call: TRBJ1-5
clone_size: many
cdr3_aa: CASSSGGFSQPQHF
cdr3_nt: TGTGCCAGCAGTTCAGGGGGCTTTAGTCAGCCCCAGCATTTT

v_call: TRBV19
cdr3_length: 15
d_call: .
j_call: TRBJ2-1
clone_size: few
cdr3_aa: CASSIAGYSYNEQFF
cdr3_nt: TGTGCCAGTAGTATAGCAGGATACTCCTACAATGAGCAGTTCTTC

v_call: TRBV20-1
cdr3_length: 16
d_call: TRBD2
j_call: TRBJ2-7
clone_size: many
cdr3_aa: CSARDGSAGGPYEQYF
cdr3_nt: TGCAGTGCTAGAGATGGGTCCGCGGGGGGGCCCTACGAGCAGTACTTC

v_call: TRBV7-6
cdr3_length: 12
d_call: .
j_call: TRBJ2-7
clone_size: few
cdr3_aa: CASSLTPYEQYF
cdr3_nt: TGTGCCAGCAGCTTAACCCCCTACGAGCAGTACTTC

v_call: TRBV4-1
cdr3_length: 15
d_call: TRBD1
j_call: TRBJ2-5
clone_size: .
cdr3_aa: CASSQGGTEQETQYF
cdr3_nt: TGCGCCAGCAGCCAAGGGGGGACAGAACAAGAGACCCAGTACTTC

v_call: TRBV20-1
cdr3_length: 12
d_call: TRBD1
j_call: TRBJ1-2
clone_size: .
cdr3_aa: CSARDRGHGYTF
cdr3_nt: TGCAGTGCTCGGGACAGGGGACATGGCTACACCTTC

v_call: TRBV19
cdr3_length: 14
d_call: .
j_call: TRBJ2-3
clone_size: few
cdr3_aa: CASSMSGRTDTQYF
cdr3_nt: TGTGCCAGTAGTATGTCGGGACGCACAGATACGCAGTATTTT

v_call: TRBV2
cdr3_length: 15
d_call: TRBD2
j_call: TRBJ2-1
clone_size: many
cdr3_aa: CASRGTSGGGNEQFF
cdr3_nt: TGTGCCAGCAGAGGAACTAGCGGGGGGGGCAATGAGCAGTTCTTC

v_call: TRBV11-2
cdr3_length: 14
d_call: .
j_call: TRBJ2-7
clone_size: once
cdr3_aa: CASSLVGAVNEQYF
cdr3_nt: TGTGCCAGCAGCTTAGTGGGGGCTGTGAACGAGCAGTACTTC

v_call: TRBV3-1
cdr3_length: 13
d_call: .
j_call: TRBJ1-5
clone_size: medium-sized
cdr3_aa: CASSQEVNQPQHF
cdr3_nt: TGTGCCAGCAGCCAAGAGGTTAATCAGCCCCAGCATTTT

v_call: TRBV7-9
cdr3_length: 12
d_call: .
j_call: TRBJ1-3
clone_size: many
cdr3_aa: CASSQTGNTIYF
cdr3_nt: TGTGCCAGCAGCCAGACAGGAAACACCATATATTTT

v_call: TRBV12-3/TRBV12-4
cdr3_length: 14
d_call: .
j_call: TRBJ2-1
clone_size: many
cdr3_aa: CASSSGGSLNEQFF
cdr3_nt: TGTGCCAGCAGTTCAGGGGGGTCCCTCAATGAGCAGTTCTTC

v_call: TRBV6-2/TRBV6-3
cdr3_length: 14
d_call: TRBD1
j_call: TRBJ1-1
clone_size: many
cdr3_aa: CASNHNRGGTEAFF
cdr3_nt: TGTGCCAGCAACCATAACAGGGGAGGCACTGAAGCTTTCTTT

v_call: TRBV20-1
cdr3_length: 14
d_call: TRBD2
j_call: TRBJ2-3
clone_size: many
cdr3_aa: CSASGGARTDTQYF
cdr3_nt: TGCAGTGCTAGCGGGGGGGCGAGAACAGATACGCAGTATTTT

v_call: TRBV6-5
cdr3_length: 15
d_call: TRBD1
j_call: TRBJ1-1
clone_size: many
cdr3_aa: CASSYSSDRANEAFF
cdr3_nt: TGTGCCAGCAGTTACTCGTCGGACAGGGCTAATGAAGCTTTCTTT

v_call: TRBV6-2/TRBV6-3
cdr3_length: 11
d_call: TRBD1
j_call: TRBJ2-7
clone_size: many
cdr3_aa: CAAGTGVEQYF
cdr3_nt: TGTGCCGCCGGGACAGGGGTCGAGCAGTACTTC